Given below is one T cell receptor beta chain in context. Its antigen remains undetermined. In total, 500 to 700 healthy bone marrow donors made up the cohort. At the time of sampling, every cohort member was nominally healthy, though immune exposures that went unrecorded were likely present. The donor was CMV seronegative and belonged to the group of 320 or so seronegative cohort members. A peripheral blood sample was collected from each donor, and TCR beta sequencing was performed on peripheral blood mononuclear cells. Genomic DNA was extracted from the blood cell samples with the Qiagen DNeasy Blood Extraction Kit. CDR1 and CDR2 are drawn from the germline V gene: SNHLY, FYNNEI. The CDR3 contains 14 residues, cysteine and phenylalanine counted. Only the CDR3 part of the read is kept: 42 bases, read in frame from the first base. V is pruned by 9 bases and J by 0 bases, leaving 2 bases of the junction without a gene match.

These data come from a study of cytomegalovirus exposure and HLA in healthy donors listed by TCRdb under 2017. For the study in its entirety: In an earlier analysis of approximately 640 of the donors, roughly 300 Gb of sequence data and some 100 million unique TCR beta sequences from roughly 190 million T cells were reported. An early release covering 550 to 700 HLA-typed donors comprised about 300 gigabases of sequencing data and around 80 million unique TCR sequences. The genetic ancestry cluster associated with self-reported Caucasian donors included 65% to 90% of the roughly 360 genotyped donors. The study was designed to test whether signatures of past pathogen exposure could be identified by cataloging public T cell receptors. The study profiled the T cell repertoires of about 720 subjects by immunosequencing and related them to cytomegalovirus serostatus. Besides the first cohort of around 700 subjects, a separate validation cohort made up of over 100 different subjects was used. To predict cytomegalovirus infection status, the study brought together high-throughput TCR immunosequencing, statistical association of individual TCRs with disease status, and machine learning. A later analysis re-examined previously published TCR beta repertoires from 600 to 700 donors and added high-resolution HLA genotyping to investigate patterns of TCR occurrence. Rather than using new phenotypic data, the later analysis identified candidate immune exposures from TCR beta sequences and from how often those sequences occurred across donors. To decide whether each TCR beta V gene segment behaved as functional or pseudogenic, an earlier analysis of some 600 of the donors relied on high-throughput TCR beta sequencing. Donor age, sex, ethnicity and CMV serostatus were compiled alongside the repertoire data. In a later genetic analysis, genome-wide SNP genotypes for about 60% of the 666 donors were used, and that subset was treated as a discovery cohort. Every discovery cohort repertoire had been produced on one sequencing platform. Both class I and class II loci were covered by HLA typing, at four-digit resolution. Typing coverage varied by locus: 629-630 donors for A, B, C, DRB1 and DQB1; more than 500 for DQA1; nearly 610 for DPA1; roughly 450 for DPB1. Several DR-DQ haplotypes were treated as single units for association and clustering because of strong linkage in the cohort. Among some 410 genotyped donors of the cohort, an average of around 240,000 unique TCR beta nucleotide sequences were sequenced per donor, 15% to 20% of them non-productive.

The library was generated by the immunoSEQ multiplex PCR assay. A mixture of 60 forward primers for TCR Vbeta segments and 13 reverse primers for TCR Jbeta segments was used in the multiplex PCR. A multiplex PCR assay on genomic DNA amplified the CDR3 region of rearranged TCR beta genes. The amplified TCR beta libraries were sequenced on the Illumina HiSeq System as 87-base-pair reads. Turning to the authors' computational methods: In a later analysis, some 80 million unique TCR beta chains were counted across the approximately 640 repertoires, and approximately 9.9 million of these chains were shared by at least two donors. Raw reads were error-corrected and collapsed into unique sequences with a nearest-neighbor algorithm that merged closely related sequences to remove PCR and sequencing errors. V, D and J gene segments were assigned by aligning CDR3 sequences to IMGT reference sequences. For a sequence to be retained, a match of at least six nucleotides to both a V gene segment and a J gene segment was required. A rearrangement counted as productive if the CDR3 had no stop codons and remained in frame with V and J, and every other rearrangement counted as non-productive. CDR3 was defined by IMGT convention, running from the second conserved V-encoded cysteine to the conserved J-encoded phenylalanine. The earlier analysis of some 550 of the donors excluded any sequence lacking an unambiguous match to a single V gene segment. An earlier analysis of a few hundred of the donors called V segments functional above 56.7% productive rearrangements and segregating when the between-donor standard deviation exceeded 5%. A statistical classification framework was built for diagnosing cytomegalovirus status from the catalog of TCR beta chain sequences. V and J gene assignment, in a later analysis, came from comparing TCR nucleotide sequences with IMGT/GENE-DB human TR gene sequences. Using the TCRdist pipeline, a later analysis assigned CDR3 sequences along with most-parsimonious VDJ recombination scenarios. In a later analysis, every TCR beta chain was defined by the combination of its CDR3 amino acid sequence and its V-gene family, and reads without a unique V-gene family were dropped. To address suspected cross-contamination and a sequencing artifact, a later analysis removed roughly 580 highly shared, low-generation-probability nucleotide sequences. In a later analysis, a clonal expansion index for each public chain was calculated from normalized within-repertoire ranks of inferred template counts. In a later analysis, generation probabilities were computed with a VDJ recombination model fitted to out-of-frame rearrangements, and the resulting probabilities were checked against IGoR. In a later analysis, hypergeometric tests were used to score TCR-TCR, TCR-HLA and TCR-CMV co-occurrence, with a repertoire-size bias correction applied to TCR pairs. To estimate false discovery rates, a later analysis permuted the HLA or CMV assignments 20 times. In a later analysis, co-occurring TCRs were grouped using DBSCAN, and TCRdist sequence similarity was added for clustering within HLA-allele-positive subsets. Repertoires with fewer than 30,000 or more than 120,000 public chains were left out of co-occurrence clustering, as were a handful of repertoires with anomalous nucleotide sharing. Imported from immuneACCESS, the table was reduced by TCRdb to in-frame sequences with V and J called. These copies leave out some clones; in studies compared against another copy, an unresolved V gene accounts for under half, and the cause of the remainder is not known. D and trimming come from the DNA, and the V and J calls and clone size come from that table. The sample table gives 75,000 to 90,000 clones. Under 1.5% of the sample is in the top ten clones.

Overall results and qualifications from the work: Compared with the approximately 700-donor mean, donors in an Asian-associated ancestry cluster had fewer N-insertions in productive TCRs, according to a later genetic analysis. CMV serostatus was the only immune exposure information available for the cohort. Because counts were too low, about 18 rarely observed V segments, including chromosome 9 orphons, were excluded from the earlier analysis of around 590 of the donors. V-gene and J-gene trimming of TCR beta chains was associated with a missense DCLRE1C variant in a later genetic analysis, and the association was replicated in an independent cohort. Because HLA typing was missing for some donors at each locus, association tests included only the typed subset. A further reported finding was that TCR beta sequences accurately predicted the HLA-A and HLA-B alleles for most subjects in the first cohort. A later analysis reported that several top co-occurrence clusters appeared linked to parvovirus B19, influenza, CMV and Epstein-Barr virus. While some public TCRs were present in many individuals, most TCR sequences turned up only very rarely across donors. Assigning TCR associations to individual alleles was difficult when HLA alleles, especially DR and DQ, strongly co-occurred. The cohort was sequenced for TCR beta chains only, and without alpha or paired-chain data the features that could be detected were limited. Linkage disequilibrium might explain the correlated functional status among segregating V segments, but an unknown experimental factor could not be excluded. In a later analysis, the rate of TCR association differed among HLA loci, with DRB1 alleles having the most associated TCRs and HLA-C alleles having the fewest. In both the original and validation cohorts, the classifier was reported to diagnose cytomegalovirus status with high specificity and sensitivity. The sequencing pipeline was judged likely to have produced a cluster of highly shared sequence variants as a technical artifact. A few of the identified cytomegalovirus-associated TCR beta chains were confirmed in vitro to be specific for cytomegalovirus antigens. Broadly in line with IMGT annotations, most TCR beta V segments showed up in productive rearrangements about 87% or about 30% of the time in an earlier analysis of several hundred of the donors. A later analysis found that most CMV-associated TCR beta chains appeared HLA-restricted, with HLA associations seemingly driven largely by CMV exposure. According to the authors, the approach could potentially be generalized to other disease states and immunological phenotypes. At a false discovery rate of 0.05, a later analysis linked some 17,000 TCR beta sequences to specific HLA alleles. In the study, about 150 TCR beta chains were listed as associated with cytomegalovirus. The presence/absence analyses assumed that sequencing depth was roughly uniform across donors, and that assumption may not be true. Compared with equally common non-associated chains, HLA-associated TCR beta chains in a later analysis were more clonally expanded and had lower generation probabilities. Some IMGT-functional V segments, including TRBV6-2 and TRBV6-3, could not be told apart with the 87-base-pair reads, so those segments were excluded.

The receptor was derived from a woman in her sixties or seventies in good health and CMV-seronegative. Sequencing was performed on PBMCs. The receptor chain draws on TRBV2 and TRBJ2-4; 10 nucleotides in the junction match TRBD2. The DNA reads TGTGCCAGTCGACTAGCGGGAGCCAAAAACATTCAGTACTTC. Protein translation: CASRLAGAKNIQYF.